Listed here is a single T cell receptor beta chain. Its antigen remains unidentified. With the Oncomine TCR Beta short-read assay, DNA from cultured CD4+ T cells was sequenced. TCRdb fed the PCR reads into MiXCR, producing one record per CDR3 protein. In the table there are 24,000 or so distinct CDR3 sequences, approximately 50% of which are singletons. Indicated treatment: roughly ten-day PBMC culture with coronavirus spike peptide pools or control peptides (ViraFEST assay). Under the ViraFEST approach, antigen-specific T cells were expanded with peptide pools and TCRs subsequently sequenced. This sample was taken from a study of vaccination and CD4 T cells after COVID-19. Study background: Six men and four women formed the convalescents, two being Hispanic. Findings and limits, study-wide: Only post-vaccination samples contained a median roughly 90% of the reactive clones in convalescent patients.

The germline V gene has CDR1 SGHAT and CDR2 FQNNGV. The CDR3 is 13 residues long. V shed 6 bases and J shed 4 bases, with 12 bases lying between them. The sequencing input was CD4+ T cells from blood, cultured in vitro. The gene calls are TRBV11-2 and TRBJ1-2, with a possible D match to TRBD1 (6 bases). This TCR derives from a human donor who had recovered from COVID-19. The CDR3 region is CASSRRDTYGYTF. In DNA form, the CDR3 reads TGTGCCAGCAGTCGACGGGACACCTATGGCTACACCTTC.